This T cell receptor beta chain was recovered during a study of T-cell reconstitution after alpha-beta-depleted transplantation in children. Trimming took 6 bases from V and 3 from J, leaving 7 bases between them. The germline CDR1 and CDR2 sequences are SGHRS and YFSETQ. The CDR3 consists of 11 residues. Findings of the study overall: Surviving recipient T cells and intrathymic progenitors accounted for some patients' high TCRbeta diversity at day 60. From newly produced T cells came most of the T-cell counts and diversity one year after transplant. Reportedly, only several hundred clones from non-depleted graft cells drove alpha-beta T-cell counts at about two months.

The table lists this clonotype with a few counts. Its specificity is unknown. TCRbeta library preparation incorporated unique molecular identifiers. Each CDR3 protein is one row after TCRdb ran MiXCR on the PCR reads. The repertoire holds a few hundred thousand distinct CDR3 sequences, with over 10% as singletons. This specimen consisted of PBMCs, mostly from graft donor cells, obtained 360 days after TCRalphabeta/CD19-depleted stem cell transplant. This receptor was taken from a male patient younger than 18 who had a stem cell transplant for acute myeloid leukemia, so the T cells may come from the graft donor. This chain links TRBV5-1 with TRBJ2-7; D call uncertain. The CDR3 region is CASKIDYEQYF. The CDR3 bases are TGCGCCAGCAAGATAGACTACGAGCAGTACTTC.